This TCR beta chain was captured in a study of T cells after yellow fever vaccination. This clonotype was counted ten times or more. In germline, CDR1 is SQVTM, CDR2 ANQGSEA. The ends were cut back, 5 bases at V and 3 bases at J, with 8 bases in the middle. The CDR3 covers 11 residues. TCRdb analysed the 5' RACE reads with MiXCR anew, one entry per CDR3 protein. Altogether almost 600,000 distinct CDR3 sequences are present, about 13% being singletons, with the ten largest covering over 12%. This specimen was PBMCs, taken on the day of the yellow fever booster vaccination. This receptor was identified in a man aged 30 to 39 who received the YFV17D yellow fever vaccine. This chain joins TRBV29-1 and TRBJ2-7, with a possible D match to TRBD2 (5 bases). The CDR3 region has the DNA TGCAGCGTTCTAGCCGTCTACGAGCAGTACTTC. Protein sequence: CSVLAVYEQYF.